A single sample is the source of the 22 T cell receptor beta chains below, sequenced in a study of STAT5B mutations in CD4+ large granular lymphocyte leukemia. Method: immunoSEQ multiplex PCR; TCRdb's copy keeps in-frame clones and lacks some. Of about 46,000 clones in the sample, about 80% were seen once. Sequences were obtained from CD4+ T cells from blood buffy coats. The receptors shown here come from a human donor in good health.

As regards this clone: Relative to the germline gene, one junction end is altered; a read error may explain this. The J gene is TRBJ1-6, the V gene TRBV11-2; 9 nucleotides line up with TRBD1. The V gene's germline CDR1 is SGHAT and CDR2 FQNNGV. The CDR3 spans 14 residues. CDR3 protein: CASSSGTGYSPPHF. As DNA, the CDR3 is TGTGCCAGCAGCTCCGGGACAGGGTATTCACCCCCCCACTTT.

This chain uses TRBV6-5 with TRBJ2-7; 9 nucleotides match TRBD1. V was clipped by 5 bases and J by 5 bases; unmatched bases: 7. CDR3 length: 14 residues. Germline CDR1 MNHEY, CDR2 SVGAGI. The CDR3 loop reads CASSERDRDHEQYF. The DNA for the CDR3 is TGTGCCAGCAGTGAGAGGGACAGGGACCACGAGCAGTACTTC.

This clone was detected once. The chain recombines TRBV27 with TRBJ2-5; D tentatively fits TRBD1 or TRBD2 (5 bases each). Germline CDR1 reads MNHEY; CDR2 reads SMNVEV (reference sequence). Trimming removed 4 bases from V and 3 bases from J, with 18 bases in between. The CDR3 is 16 residues long. The CDR3 loop reads CASSSPRDHRKETQYF. The CDR3 coding sequence is TGTGCCAGCAGTTCGCCCCGGGATCACAGGAAAGAGACCCAGTACTTC.

V is TRBV7-2 and J is TRBJ2-7; TRBD1 agrees at 7 bases. Germline CDR1 SGHTA, CDR2 FQGNSA. The CDR3 has 13 residues. Germline trimming cut 4 bases from V and 3 bases from J; bases unmatched to any gene: 3. CDR3 protein: CASSSSGGYEQYF. CDR3 nucleotide sequence: TGTGCCAGCAGCTCTTCAGGGGGCTACGAGCAGTACTTC.

The chain carries TRBV15 and TRBJ2-7; D perhaps matches TRBD2 (5 bases). Germline values: CDR1 LNHNV, CDR2 YYDKDF (reference sequence). Trimming shortened V by 5 bases and J by 11 bases, and 16 bases separated the two germline ends. The CDR3 length is 12 residues. CDR3 nucleotide sequence: TGTGCCACCAGCGGGAGCGACAAGAAGGAGTACTTC. Encoded protein: CATSGSDKKEYF.

This clone was recorded only once. J is TRBJ2-7 and V is TRBV6-5; 13 nucleotides match TRBD2. The CDR3 extends over 16 amino acids. The junction had 5 bases not matched to a gene; V was cut back by 2 bases and J by 4 bases. Germline CDR1 MNHEY, CDR2 SVGAGI. CDR3 protein: CASSYTMTSGGYEQYF. The DNA for the CDR3 is TGTGCCAGCAGTTACACTATGACTAGCGGGGGGTACGAGCAGTACTTC.

The chain carries TRBV5-1 and TRBJ2-6; weak D call: TRBD1 (6 bases). Trimming stripped 4 bases from V and 4 bases from J, with 12 bases between. This CDR3 contains 15 residues. The V gene's germline CDR1 is SGHRS and CDR2 YFSETQ. CDR3: CASSTQGLGANVLTF. CDR3 DNA sequence: TGCGCCAGCAGCACACAGGGCCTCGGGGCCAACGTCCTGACTTTC.

This rearrangement joins TRBV13 to TRBJ1-1; D is ambiguous. Deletions cut 2 bases from V and 2 bases from J, with 3 bases between. The germline V gene has CDR1 PRHDT and CDR2 FYEKMQ (reference sequence). The CDR3 covers 12 residues. As DNA, the CDR3 is TGTGCCAGCAGCTTATTCAACACTGAAGCTTTCTTT. This codes for CASSLFNTEAFF.

The CDR3 here is CASTGDQETQYF. The CDR3 region has the DNA TGTGCCAGCACCGGGGACCAAGAGACCCAGTACTTC. V gene TRBV2 combines with J gene TRBJ2-5; D may be TRBD2 (5 bases). The length of the CDR3 is 12 residues. V lost 7 bases to trimming and J lost 0 bases, with 6 bases between them. CDR1 and CDR2 (germline): SNHLY, FYNNEI.

V usage is TRBV19 and J usage is TRBJ1-5; D gene unclear. Germline V gene lookup returns CDR1 LNHDA and CDR2 SQIVND (reference sequence). The CDR3 totals 13 residues. V was pared by 5 bases and J by 4 bases, with 9 bases between. CDR3 protein: CASSWQENQPQHF. CDR3 bases: TGTGCCAGTAGTTGGCAGGAGAATCAGCCCCAGCATTTT.

The V gene is TRBV9, the J gene TRBJ2-1, with D possibly TRBD2 on 5 matching bases. CDR1 is SGDLS and CDR2 is YYNGEE in the germline V gene. V was trimmed by 0 bases and J by 0 bases, leaving 16 bases between them. This CDR3 has 18 residues. The CDR3 is CASSVGPLRGSSYNEQFF. Written as DNA, the CDR3 is TGTGCCAGCAGCGTAGGGCCCCTCCGGGGTAGCTCCTACAATGAGCAGTTCTTC.

The chain couples TRBV15 to TRBJ1-2; D not certain. The germline V gene has CDR1 LNHNV and CDR2 YYDKDF (reference sequence). The V and J ends lost 4 bases and 0 bases respectively, with 15 bases between them. This CDR3 region has 16 residues. The CDR3 protein is CATSKDPTRANYGYTF. The CDR3 DNA sequence: TGTGCCACCAGCAAAGACCCCACCAGAGCTAACTATGGCTACACCTTC.

The chain joins TRBV7-2 to TRBJ2-5, with TRBD2 matching over 11 bases. CDR1 SGHTA and CDR2 FQGNSA come from the germline V gene. V lost 5 bases, J lost 0 bases, and 5 bases stayed unmatched. The CDR3 has 16 amino acids. In DNA form, the CDR3 reads TGTGCCAGCAGCCCGAGGGGACTAGCGGACCAAGAGACCCAGTACTTC. This encodes CASSPRGLADQETQYF.

The V call is TRBV6-1, the J call TRBJ1-5, with 8 bases lining up with TRBD1. Trimming removed 2 bases from V and 2 bases from J; junction bases left unmatched: 2. This CDR3 is built from 15 residues. The germline V gene encodes CDR1 MNHNS and CDR2 SASEGT. The CDR3 region is CASSEQGAGNQPQHF. The CDR3 DNA reads as TGTGCCAGCAGTGAACAGGGGGCCGGCAATCAGCCCCAGCATTTT.

V and J are TRBV7-2 and TRBJ2-7; 7 nucleotides align to TRBD1. Unmatched junction bases numbered 10, after V lost 6 bases and J lost 2 bases. This CDR3 has 15 amino acids. The germline CDR1 and CDR2 sequences are SGHTA and FQGNSA. The CDR3 here is CASSPSRGQTYEQYF. In DNA form, the CDR3 reads TGTGCCAGCAGTCCTAGTAGGGGACAGACCTACGAGCAGTACTTC.

This clone has just a few counts. The genes are TRBV6-4 and TRBJ1-1; D is perhaps TRBD1 (5 bases). V shed 3 bases and J shed 5 bases, with 10 bases lying between them. The CDR3 sequence is 13 residues long. Looked up from germline, CDR1 is MRHNA and CDR2 is SNTAGT. The CDR3 is CASSEQEGTEAFF. As DNA, the CDR3 is TGTGCCAGCAGTGAGCAGGAGGGGACTGAAGCTTTCTTT.

The rearrangement joins TRBV18 to TRBJ1-2; D is unclear. The CDR3 covers 13 residues. Germline-derived CDR1 and CDR2 are KGHSH and LQKENI. Trimming removed 2 bases at V and 0 bases at J, with 4 bases between. CDR3 region: CASSPGPNYGYTF. As DNA, the CDR3 is TGTGCCAGCTCACCAGGTCCTAACTATGGCTACACCTTC.

The chain has TRBV6-1 and TRBJ1-2; 11 nucleotides agree with TRBD1. The V gene end was trimmed by 2 bases and the J gene end by 7 bases; junction bases not matched to a gene: 3. The CDR3 extends over 14 amino acids. Germline CDR1 is MNHNS and CDR2 is SASEGT. The CDR3 sequence: CASSETGTGGGYTF. The CDR3 bases are TGTGCCAGCAGTGAAACTGGGACAGGGGGTGGCTACACCTTC.

This clone was counted a single time. The chain carries TRBV2 and TRBJ2-7; D unresolved. The CDR3 contains 16 residues. The germline gives CDR1 SNHLY, CDR2 FYNNEI. The V and J ends lost 5 bases and 0 bases respectively, with 17 bases between them. The CDR3 reads CASSYVVETGSYEQYF. CDR3 coding DNA: TGTGCCAGCAGTTATGTTGTCGAGACGGGCTCCTACGAGCAGTACTTC.

V and J are TRBV18 and TRBJ2-7, with 7 bases that match TRBD1. The germline gives CDR1 KGHSH, CDR2 LQKENI. The CDR3 covers 16 residues. Germline trimming cut 0 bases from V and 6 bases from J; bases unmatched to any gene: 11. This CDR3 is CASSPPGSGGRPEQYF. The CDR3 DNA is TGTGCCAGCTCACCACCGGGTTCAGGGGGACGCCCCGAGCAGTACTTC. The full variable domain, rest sourced from reference TRBV18 and TRBJ2-7, is NAGVMQNPRHLVRRRGQEARLRCSPMKGHSHVYWYRQLPEEGLKFMVYLQKENIIDESGMPKERFSAEFPKEGPSILRIQQVVRGDSAAYFCASSPPGSGGRPEQYFGPGTRLTVT.

V usage is TRBV4-1 and J usage is TRBJ2-3; 7 nucleotides match TRBD1. In germline, CDR1 is MGHRA, CDR2 YSYEKL. V lost 6 bases, J lost 14 bases, and 8 bases stayed unmatched. This CDR3 comprises 11 residues. CDR3 nucleotide sequence: TGCGCCAGCAGTCCAGGGGGAGTGAGGTATTTT. Its translation is CASSPGGVRYF.

The genes are TRBV10-3 and TRBJ2-7, with unresolved D. Germline lookup yields CDR1 ENHRY and CDR2 SYGVKD. V lost 6 bases and J 3 bases, leaving 12 bases between the germline ends. CDR3 length equals 13 residues. The CDR3 DNA reads TGTGCCATCAGGGTCCCACTCAACTACGAGCAGTACTTC. Translation: CAIRVPLNYEQYF.